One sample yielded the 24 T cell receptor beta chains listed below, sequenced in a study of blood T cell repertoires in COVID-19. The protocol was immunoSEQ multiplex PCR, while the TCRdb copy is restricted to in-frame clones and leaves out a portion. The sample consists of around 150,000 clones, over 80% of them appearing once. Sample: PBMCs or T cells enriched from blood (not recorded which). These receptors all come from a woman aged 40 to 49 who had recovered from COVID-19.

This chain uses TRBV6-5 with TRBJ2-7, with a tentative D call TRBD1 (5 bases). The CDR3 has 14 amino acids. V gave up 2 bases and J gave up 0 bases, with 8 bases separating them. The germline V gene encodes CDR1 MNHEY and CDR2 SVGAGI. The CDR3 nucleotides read TGTGCCAGCAGTTACCAGGGAACCTCCTACGAGCAGTACTTC. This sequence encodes CASSYQGTSYEQYF.

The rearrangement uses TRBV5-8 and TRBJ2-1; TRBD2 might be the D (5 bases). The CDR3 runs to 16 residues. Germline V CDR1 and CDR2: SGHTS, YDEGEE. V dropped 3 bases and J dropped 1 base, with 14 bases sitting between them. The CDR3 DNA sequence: TGTGCCAGCAGCTCCCGTTCGGGGATTTCCTACAATGAGCAGTTCTTC. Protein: CASSSRSGISYNEQFF.

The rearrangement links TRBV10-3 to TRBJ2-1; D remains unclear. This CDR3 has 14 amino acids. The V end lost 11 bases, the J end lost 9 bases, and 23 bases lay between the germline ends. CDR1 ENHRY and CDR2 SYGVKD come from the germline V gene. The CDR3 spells CAASEILPLGEQFF. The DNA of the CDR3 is TGTGCCGCCTCTGAGATCTTACCCCTTGGTGAGCAGTTCTTC.

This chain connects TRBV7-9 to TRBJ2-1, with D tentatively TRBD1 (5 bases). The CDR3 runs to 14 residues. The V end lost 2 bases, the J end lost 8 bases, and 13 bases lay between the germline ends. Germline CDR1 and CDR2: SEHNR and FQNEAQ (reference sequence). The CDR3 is CASSLSRTGDEQFF. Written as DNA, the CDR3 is TGTGCCAGCAGCTTAAGTCGAACAGGCGATGAGCAGTTCTTC.

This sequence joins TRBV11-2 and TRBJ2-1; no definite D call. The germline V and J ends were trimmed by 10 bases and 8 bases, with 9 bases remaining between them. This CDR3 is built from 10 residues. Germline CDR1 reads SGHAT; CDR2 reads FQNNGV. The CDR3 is CATTGHEQFF. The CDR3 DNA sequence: TGTGCCACGACGGGTCATGAGCAGTTCTTC.

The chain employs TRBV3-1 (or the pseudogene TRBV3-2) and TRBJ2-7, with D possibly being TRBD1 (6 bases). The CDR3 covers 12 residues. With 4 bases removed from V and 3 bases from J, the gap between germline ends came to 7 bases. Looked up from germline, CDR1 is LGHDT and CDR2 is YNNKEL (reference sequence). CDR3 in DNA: TGTGCCAGCAGCCGGGACATCTACGAGCAGTACTTC. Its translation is CASSRDIYEQYF.

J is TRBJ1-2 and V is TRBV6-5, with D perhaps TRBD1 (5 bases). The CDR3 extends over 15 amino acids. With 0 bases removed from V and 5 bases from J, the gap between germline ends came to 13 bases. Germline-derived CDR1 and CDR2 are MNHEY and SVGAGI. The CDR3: CASSYSLTAPYGYTF. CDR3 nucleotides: TGTGCCAGCAGTTACTCCCTGACAGCGCCTTATGGCTACACCTTC.

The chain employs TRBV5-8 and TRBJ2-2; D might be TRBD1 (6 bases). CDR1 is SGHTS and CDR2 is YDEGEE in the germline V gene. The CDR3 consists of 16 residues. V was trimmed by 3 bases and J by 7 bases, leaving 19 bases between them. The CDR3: CASSSGPGEGYGELFF. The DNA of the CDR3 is TGTGCCAGCAGCTCTGGTCCAGGGGAAGGATACGGGGAGCTGTTTTTT.

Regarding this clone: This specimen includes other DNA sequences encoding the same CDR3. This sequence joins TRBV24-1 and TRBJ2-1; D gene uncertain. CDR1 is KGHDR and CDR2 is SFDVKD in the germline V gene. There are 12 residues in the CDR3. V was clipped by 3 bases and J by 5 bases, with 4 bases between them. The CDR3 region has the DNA TGTGCCACCAGTGATCCCAACAATGAGCAGTTCTTC. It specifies CATSDPNNEQFF.

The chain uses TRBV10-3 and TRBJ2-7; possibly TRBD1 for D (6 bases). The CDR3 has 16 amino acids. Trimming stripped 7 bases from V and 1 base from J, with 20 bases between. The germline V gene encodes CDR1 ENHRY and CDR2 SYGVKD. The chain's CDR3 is CAIMGSTGTNSYEQYF. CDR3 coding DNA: TGTGCCATCATGGGGAGTACCGGGACAAATTCCTACGAGCAGTACTTC.

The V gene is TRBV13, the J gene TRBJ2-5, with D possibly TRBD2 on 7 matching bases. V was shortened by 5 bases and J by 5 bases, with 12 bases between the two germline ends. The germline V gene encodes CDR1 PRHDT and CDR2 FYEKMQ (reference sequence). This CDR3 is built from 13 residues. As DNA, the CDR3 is TGTGCCAGCAGCCATGAGGGGGGGGAGACCCAGTACTTC. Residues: CASSHEGGETQYF.

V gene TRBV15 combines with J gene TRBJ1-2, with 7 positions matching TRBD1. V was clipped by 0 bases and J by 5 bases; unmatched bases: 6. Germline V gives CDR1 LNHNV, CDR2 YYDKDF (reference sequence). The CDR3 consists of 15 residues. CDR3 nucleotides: TGTGCCACCAGCAGAGATCGGAGGGACAGTTATGGCTACACCTTC. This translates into CATSRDRRDSYGYTF.

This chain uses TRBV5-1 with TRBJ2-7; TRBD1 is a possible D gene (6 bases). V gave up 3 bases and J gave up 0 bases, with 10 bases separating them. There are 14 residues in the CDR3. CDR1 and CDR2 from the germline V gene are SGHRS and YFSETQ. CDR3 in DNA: TGCGCCAGCAGCTCACAGGGTCCCTCCTACGAGCAGTACTTC. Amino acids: CASSSQGPSYEQYF.

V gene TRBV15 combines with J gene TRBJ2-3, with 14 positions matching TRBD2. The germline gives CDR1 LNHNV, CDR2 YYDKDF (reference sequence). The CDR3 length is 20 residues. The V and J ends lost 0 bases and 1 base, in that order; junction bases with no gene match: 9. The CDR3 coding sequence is TGTGCCACCAGCAGAGAGCCCGGGACTAGCGGGAGATTGGGCACAGATACGCAGTATTTT. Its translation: CATSREPGTSGRLGTDTQYF.

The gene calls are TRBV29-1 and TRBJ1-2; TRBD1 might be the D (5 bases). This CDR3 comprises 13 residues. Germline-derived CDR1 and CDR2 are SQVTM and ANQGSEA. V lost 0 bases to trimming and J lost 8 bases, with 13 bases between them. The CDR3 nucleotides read TGCAGCGTTGAAGATCCCGCAGGGCGAGGCTACACCTTC. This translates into CSVEDPAGRGYTF.

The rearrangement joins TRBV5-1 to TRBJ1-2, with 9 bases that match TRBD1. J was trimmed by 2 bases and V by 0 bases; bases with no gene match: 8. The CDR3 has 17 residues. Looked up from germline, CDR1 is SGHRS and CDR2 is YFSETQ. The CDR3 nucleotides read TGCGCCAGCAGCTTGGAATCCCCCGGGACAGGGAACTATGGCTACACCTTC. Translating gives CASSLESPGTGNYGYTF.

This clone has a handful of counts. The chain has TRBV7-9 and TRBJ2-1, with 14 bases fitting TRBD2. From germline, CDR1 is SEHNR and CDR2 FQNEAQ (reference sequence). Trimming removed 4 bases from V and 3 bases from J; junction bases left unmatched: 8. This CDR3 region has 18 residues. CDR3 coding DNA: TGTGCCAGCAGCTCGCTACCGGGACTAGCGGGAGTCTACAATGAGCAGTTCTTC. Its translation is CASSSLPGLAGVYNEQFF. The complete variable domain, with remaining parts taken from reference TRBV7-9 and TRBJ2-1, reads DTGVSQNPRHKITKRGQNVTFRCDPISEHNRLYWYRQTLGQGPEFLTYFQNEAQLEKSRLLSDRFSAERPKGSFSTLEIQRTEQGDSAMYLCASSSLPGLAGVYNEQFFGPGTRLTVL.

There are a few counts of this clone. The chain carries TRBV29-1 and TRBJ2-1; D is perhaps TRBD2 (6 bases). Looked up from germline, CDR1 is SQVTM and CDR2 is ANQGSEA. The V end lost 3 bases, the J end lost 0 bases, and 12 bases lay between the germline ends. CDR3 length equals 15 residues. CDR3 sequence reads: CSVEGGGNSYNEQFF. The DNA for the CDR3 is TGCAGCGTTGAGGGAGGAGGGAACTCCTACAATGAGCAGTTCTTC.

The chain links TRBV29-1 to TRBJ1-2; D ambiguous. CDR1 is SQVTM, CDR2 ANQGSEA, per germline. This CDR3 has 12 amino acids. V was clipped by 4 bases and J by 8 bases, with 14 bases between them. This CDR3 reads CSVVDNRGGYTF. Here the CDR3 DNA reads TGCAGCGTTGTAGACAATCGGGGAGGCTACACCTTC.

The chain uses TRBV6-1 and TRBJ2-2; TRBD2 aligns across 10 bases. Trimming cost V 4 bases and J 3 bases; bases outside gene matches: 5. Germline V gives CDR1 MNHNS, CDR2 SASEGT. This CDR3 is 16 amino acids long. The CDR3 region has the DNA TGTGCCAGCAGTGGGCTAGCGGGAGACTACACCGGGGAGCTGTTTTTT. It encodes CASSGLAGDYTGELFF.

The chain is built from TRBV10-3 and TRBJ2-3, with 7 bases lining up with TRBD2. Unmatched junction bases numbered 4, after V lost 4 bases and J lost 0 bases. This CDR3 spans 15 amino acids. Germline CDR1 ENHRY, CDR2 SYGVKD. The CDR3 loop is CAISGLAESTDTQYF. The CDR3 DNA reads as TGTGCCATCAGTGGGCTAGCGGAAAGCACAGATACGCAGTATTTT.

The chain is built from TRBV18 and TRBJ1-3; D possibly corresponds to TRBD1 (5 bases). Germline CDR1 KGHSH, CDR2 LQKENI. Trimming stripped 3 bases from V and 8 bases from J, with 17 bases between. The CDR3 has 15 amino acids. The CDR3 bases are TGTGCCAGCTCACCGAGGATGGGGCTTACAGACACCATATATTTT. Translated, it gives CASSPRMGLTDTIYF.

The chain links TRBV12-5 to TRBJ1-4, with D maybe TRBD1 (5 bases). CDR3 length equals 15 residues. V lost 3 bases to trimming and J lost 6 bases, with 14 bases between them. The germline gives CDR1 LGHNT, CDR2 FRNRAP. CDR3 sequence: CASGFLVRDHEKLFF. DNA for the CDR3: TGTGCTAGTGGTTTTTTGGTCAGGGATCATGAAAAACTGTTTTTT. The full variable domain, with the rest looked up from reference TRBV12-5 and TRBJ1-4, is DARVTQTPRHKVTEMGQEVTMRCQPILGHNTVFWYRQTMMQGLELLAYFRNRAPLDDSGMPKDRFSAEMPDATLATLKIQPSEPRDSAVYFCASGFLVRDHEKLFFGSGTQLSVL.

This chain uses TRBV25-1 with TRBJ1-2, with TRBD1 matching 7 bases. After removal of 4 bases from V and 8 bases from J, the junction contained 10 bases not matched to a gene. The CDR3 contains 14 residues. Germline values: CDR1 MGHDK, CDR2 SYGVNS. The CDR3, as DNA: TGTGCCAGCAGTGGAGGGGGCCTCAAGGGGGGCTACACCTTC. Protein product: CASSGGGLKGGYTF.